This TCR beta chain came from a study of T cell repertoires in aging, cancer and after chemotherapy. Rearranged V-D-J TRB sequences were amplified with a mixed TRB-A/B primer pool. Via MiXCR, TCRdb re-called the multiplex PCR reads, giving one row per CDR3 protein. The table records around 15,000 distinct CDR3 sequences, about 46% of them present only once. TCR beta rearrangements were amplified from peripheral blood genomic DNA. This CDR3 region has 12 residues. Germline V gene sequence: CDR1 SQVTM, CDR2 ANQGSEA. V lost 7 bases and J 1 base, leaving 10 bases between the germline ends. A few counts support this clonotype.

The specimen was blood. The sequence was collected from a human donor in good health. The V call is TRBV29-1, the J call TRBJ1-1; D is ambiguous. For the CDR3, the DNA is TGCAGCGCCCGTCTTGGGAACACTGAAGCTTTCTTT. This encodes CSARLGNTEAFF.